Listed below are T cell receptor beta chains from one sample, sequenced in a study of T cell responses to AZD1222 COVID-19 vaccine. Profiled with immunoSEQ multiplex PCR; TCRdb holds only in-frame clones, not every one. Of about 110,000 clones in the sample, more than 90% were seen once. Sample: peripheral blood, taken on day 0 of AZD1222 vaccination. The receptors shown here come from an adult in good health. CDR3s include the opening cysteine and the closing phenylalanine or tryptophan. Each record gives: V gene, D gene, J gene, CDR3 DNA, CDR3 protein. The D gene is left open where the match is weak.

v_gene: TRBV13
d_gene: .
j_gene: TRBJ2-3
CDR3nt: TGTGCCAGCAGTTCCAGCACAGATACGCAGTATTTT
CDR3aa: CASSSSTDTQYF

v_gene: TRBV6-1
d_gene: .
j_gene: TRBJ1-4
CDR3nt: TGTGCCAGCAGTGAGGCCGGCGTCGGAGCTGAAAAACTGTTTTTT
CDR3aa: CASSEAGVGAEKLFF

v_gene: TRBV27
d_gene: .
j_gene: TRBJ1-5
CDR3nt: TGTGCCAGCAGTTTTTCCCGGGGGGGCAATCAGCCCCAGCATTTT
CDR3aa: CASSFSRGGNQPQHF

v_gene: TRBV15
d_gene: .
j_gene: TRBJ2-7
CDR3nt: TGTGCCACCCGCCTCGGGTACAGCTCCTACGAGCAGTACTTC
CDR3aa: CATRLGYSSYEQYF

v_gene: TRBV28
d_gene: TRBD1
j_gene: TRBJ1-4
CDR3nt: TGTGCCAGCCGCCTTGGACAGGCTGAAAAACTGTTTTTT
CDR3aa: CASRLGQAEKLFF

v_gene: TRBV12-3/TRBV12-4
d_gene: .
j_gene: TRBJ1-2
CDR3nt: TGTGCCAGCAGGATTCAGGGATATGGCTACACCTTC
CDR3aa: CASRIQGYGYTF

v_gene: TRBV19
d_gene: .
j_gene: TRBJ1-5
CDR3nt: TGTGCCAGTAGTATACGAGGGCAGGTTAGCAATCAGCCCCAGCATTTT
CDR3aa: CASSIRGQVSNQPQHF

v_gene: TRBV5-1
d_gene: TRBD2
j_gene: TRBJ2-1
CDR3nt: TGCGCCAGCAGCATACTTCTAGCGGGATCATACAATGAGCAGTTCTTC
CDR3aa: CASSILLAGSYNEQFF

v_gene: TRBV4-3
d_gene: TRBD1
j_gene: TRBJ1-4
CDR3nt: TGCGCCAGCAGCCAAGACAGGGGGCAAGATGAAAAACTGTTTTTT
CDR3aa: CASSQDRGQDEKLFF

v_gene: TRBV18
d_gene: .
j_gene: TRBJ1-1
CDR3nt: TGTGCCAGCTCACCCGACGGGGACACTGAAGCTTTCTTT
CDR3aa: CASSPDGDTEAFF

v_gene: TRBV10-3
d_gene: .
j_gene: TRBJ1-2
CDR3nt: TGTGCCATCAGTGAGTCCACAGCCTCTAACTATGGCTACACCTTC
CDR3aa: CAISESTASNYGYTF

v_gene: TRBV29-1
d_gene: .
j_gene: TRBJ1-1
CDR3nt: TGCAGCGTTCAAGGTCGTGAAGCTTTCTTT
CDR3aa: CSVQGREAFF

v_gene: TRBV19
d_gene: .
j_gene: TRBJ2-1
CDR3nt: TGTGCCAGTAGTCCACCACAGATCCCAATTGACAATGAGCAGTTCTTC
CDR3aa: CASSPPQIPIDNEQFF

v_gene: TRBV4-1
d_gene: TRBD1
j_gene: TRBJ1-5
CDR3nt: TGCGCCAGCAGCCAAGGGACAGGGGGCCAGCCCCAGCATTTT
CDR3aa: CASSQGTGGQPQHF

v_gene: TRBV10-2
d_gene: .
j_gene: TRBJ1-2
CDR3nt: TGCGCCAGCAGTGAGCGGGGGTACGACTATGGCTACACCTTC
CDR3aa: CASSERGYDYGYTF